A selection of T cell receptor beta chains follows, all from one sample in a study of response to subunit inactivated influenza vaccine. MiXCR was run by TCRdb on the RT-PCR reads, yielding one entry per CDR3 protein. The sample shows 500,000 to 600,000 distinct CDR3 sequences, approximately 15% of them seen only once. The sample was CD4+ T cells sorted from PBMCs, taken roughly 24 months after vaccination. These receptor sequences come from a man between 45 and 75 years old who received an inactivated influenza vaccine. The CDR3 runs from the conserved cysteine through the conserved F or W. Clone size appears in some rows only: once, few, many, or a class for an expanded clone.

>TRBV2|few
CASSPQGASEKLFF
>TRBV5-5|few
CASSPSPGGGAEAFF
>TRBV7-2|.
CASSLAQTPEQFF
>TRBV4-2|.
CASSESGRAAGQQYF
>TRBV12-3/TRBV12-4|.
CASSLVRSTGELFF
>TRBV7-2|few
CASSSRGHFEAFF
>TRBV20-1|.
CSAYEIGAKNIQYF
>TRBV5-1|.
CASSPGQRTYNEQFF
>TRBV18|.
CASSPRDPTDGYTF
>TRBV30|.
CAWRSMRGPGYTF
>TRBV20-1|.
CSADGLAEYEQYF
>TRBV10-3|.
CAISELTGITDTQYF
>TRBV18|.
CASSPPLVGRANEKLFF
>TRBV11-2|many
CASSQRDSYTGELFF
>TRBV15|.
CATSVIPRGDTQYF
>TRBV20-1|.
CSARGETGTGTDTQYF
>TRBV9|.
CASSPGVLQIQETQYF
>TRBV12-3/TRBV12-4|many
CAATREGADTGELFF
>TRBV6-5|few
CASSYSAGNTIYF
>TRBV7-2|many
CASSSGTGRVYTF
>TRBV11-2|few
CASSLGVYTDTQYF
>TRBV7-2|.
CASSSQGSQETQYF
>TRBV3-1|.
CASSQDGRRREQYF
>TRBV7-8|few
CASSPQLLANYGYTF
>TRBV20-1|.
CSAKRFAEDTQYF
>TRBV20-1|few
CSATGTGDQPQHF
>TRBV19|.
CASRKQKNTEAFF
>TRBV23-1|.
CACSHHRDNEQFF
>TRBV11-2|.
CASAPVAGKETQYF
>TRBV20-1|few
CSARRTSGRARNYEQYF
>TRBV20-1|.
CSARETTGQNYTF
>TRBV24-1|many
CATSDNRVHEQFF
>TRBV24-1|many
CATGQGRPSTGELFF
>TRBV12-3/TRBV12-4|few
CASSFSAGELFF
>TRBV20-1|few
CSANRESWYGYTF
>TRBV18|.
CASSPGGSYEQYF
>TRBV20-1|.
CSAYRGTNYGYTF
>TRBV5-1|few
CASSLFEGDNEQFF
>TRBV12-3/TRBV12-4|.
CASSRQEEKLFF
>TRBV6-1|.
CASSKQGIQETQYF
>TRBV6-2/TRBV6-3|.
CASSYAVQETQYF
>TRBV5-1|.
CASSRMTLEGYTF
>TRBV7-2|few
CASSSYKETQYF